The 18 T cell receptor beta chains below come from one sample, sequenced in a study of T cell clonality in common variable immunodeficiency. Repertoires were generated with immunoSEQ multiplex PCR, while TCRdb's copy carries only in-frame clones and drops some. The sample presents 50,000 to 60,000 clones, none singletons. Specimen: peripheral blood mononuclear cells. These receptors originate from a person between 18 and 70 years old in good health.

This clone has at least ten counts. The sequenced fragment ends 3 residues before the CDR3 boundary, so the rest is inferred from the germline J gene. V usage is TRBV30 and J usage is TRBJ1-5; a possible D gene is TRBD1 (5 bases). Germline-derived CDR1 and CDR2 are GTSNPN and SVGIG (reference sequence). This CDR3 is built from 14 residues. Trimming removed 1 base from V and 7 bases from J, with 14 bases in between. The CDR3 region is CAWSADTESQPQHF. The part of the CDR3 DNA that was read is TGTGCCTGGAGTGCGGACACAGAGAGCCAGCCC.

This clone showed up many times. The CDR3 goes on 3 residues after the read ends, and that part is filled in from the germline J gene. The chain is built from TRBV7-9 and TRBJ2-1, with a weak D call TRBD1 (6 bases). Germline V gene data show CDR1 as SEHNR and CDR2 as FQNEAQ (reference sequence). This CDR3 is built from 15 residues. Trimming took 5 bases from V and 5 from J, leaving 16 bases between them. CDR3 bases read: TGTGCCAGCAGCCAAGGCCAGGGGTTCGACAATGAG. This encodes CASSQGQGFDNE. The CDR3, in full, reads CASSQGQGFDNEQFF.

Ten or more counts support this clone. From the germline J gene comes the end of the CDR3, since the read stops 3 residues before it. The chain couples TRBV6-1 to TRBJ1-6; no clear D. There are 15 residues in the CDR3. Germline CDR1 reads MNHNS; CDR2 reads SASEGT. The V end lost 1 base, the J end lost 6 bases, and 10 bases lay between the germline ends. CDR3 loop: CASSEGYGFNSPLHF. The CDR3 DNA, read in part, is TGTGCCAGCAGTGAAGGTTACGGTTTTAATTCACCC.

This clone has more than one count but fewer than ten. Sequencing ends 3 residues short of the CDR3 end; the germline J gene provides the rest. The J gene is TRBJ1-2, the V gene TRBV2; no reliable D call. There are 13 residues in the CDR3. Per the germline V gene, CDR1 is SNHLY and CDR2 is FYNNEI. V lost 3 bases, J lost 4 bases, and 9 bases lay in between. The part of the CDR3 DNA that was read is TGTGCCAGCAGTGAGCATCGGGGCTATGGC. Protein product: CASSEHRGYG. The entire CDR3 protein is CASSEHRGYGYTF. Full variable domain (rest looked up from reference TRBV2 and TRBJ1-2): EPEVTQTPSHQVTQMGQEVILRCVPISNHLYFYWYRQILGQKVEFLVSFYNNEISEKSEIFDDQFSVERPDGSNFTLKIRSTKLEDSAMYFCASSEHRGYGYTFGSGTRLTVV.

This clone showed up many times. The CDR3 is cut off 3 residues early in the read; its end comes from the germline J gene. The gene calls are TRBV5-1 and TRBJ2-5; no clear D. V lost 4 bases and J 1 base, leaving 8 bases between the germline ends. Germline assignment: CDR1 SGHRS and CDR2 YFSETQ. This CDR3 is 13 amino acids long. CDR3 bases read: TGCGCCAGCAGCCCCTCCCTCCAAGAGACC. Encoded protein: CASSPSLQET. The whole CDR3 region reads CASSPSLQETQYF.

Ten or more counts support this clone. The CDR3 end falls 3 residues outside the read, so it is completed with the germline J gene. The chain uses TRBV20-1 and TRBJ1-5, with 9 bases identical to TRBD1. V lost 6 bases, J lost 7 bases, and 10 bases stayed unmatched. Germline CDR1 DFQATT, CDR2 SNEGSKA (reference sequence). There are 14 residues in the CDR3. CDR3 loop: CSAPGTGTQQPQHF. CDR3 DNA, as far as it was read: TGCAGTGCCCCAGGGACAGGGACCCAGCAGCCC.

This clone came up many times. CDR3 DNA (partial): TGTGCCAGCAGCTTGGACAGGGGGCGCATCTATGAG. Amino acids: CASSLDRGRIYE. The CDR3 in full is CASSLDRGRIYEQFF. This chain joins TRBV5-5 and TRBJ2-1; 9 bases map to TRBD1. With the read ending 3 residues before the CDR3 end, the germline J gene is used to fill in that end. Looked up from germline, CDR1 is SGHKS and CDR2 is YYEKEE (reference sequence). The CDR3 sequence is 15 residues long. The V segment lost 0 bases and the J segment 8 bases; nucleotides outside the gene matches: 6.

This clone was detected many times. CDR3 DNA, as far as it was read: TGTGCCTGGACCGACGGGTTTAACACTGAA. Protein product: CAWTDGFNTE. The entire CDR3 protein is CAWTDGFNTEAFF. The chain combines TRBV30 with TRBJ1-1; unclear D gene. The read falls 3 residues short of the CDR3 end, and the missing part is taken from the germline J gene. Trimming shortened V by 4 bases and J by 2 bases, and 11 bases separated the two germline ends. The CDR3 loop spans 13 amino acids. Germline V gene sequence: CDR1 GTSNPN, CDR2 SVGIG (reference sequence).

Many counts were recorded for this clone. With the read ending 3 residues before the CDR3 end, the germline J gene is used to fill in that end. V gene TRBV14 combines with J gene TRBJ1-1; D is unresolved. Germline loops: CDR1 SGHDN, CDR2 FVKESK. The CDR3 consists of 11 residues. CDR3 in amino acids: CASSQDAGAFF. The covered CDR3 bases are TGTGCCAGCAGCCAAGATGCGGGC.

This clone has ten or more counts. The read stops 3 residues short of the end of the CDR3; the missing end is completed from the germline J gene. The rearrangement uses TRBV28 and TRBJ2-2, with D unclear. Germline assignment: CDR1 MDHEN and CDR2 SYDVKM. V was clipped by 9 bases and J by 5 bases, with 10 bases between them. The CDR3 runs 12 residues. CDR3 region: CASLPYTGELFF. CDR3 bases read: TGTGCCAGTCTCCCCTATACCGGGGAG.

This clone was counted many times. The missing CDR3 end, 3 residues past where the read stops, is filled in from the germline J gene. The rearrangement links TRBV20-1 to TRBJ2-3; D is unresolved. V lost 3 bases, J lost 2 bases, and 15 bases lay in between. This CDR3 contains 15 residues. Germline V CDR1 and CDR2: DFQATT, SNEGSKA (reference sequence). CDR3 in amino acids: CSASFSQISTDTQYF. The sequenced CDR3 bases are TGCAGTGCTAGTTTCAGTCAGATCTCCACAGATACG.

This clone has a count of ten or more. The read stops 3 residues short of the end of the CDR3; the missing end is completed from the germline J gene. The V gene is TRBV7-2, the J gene TRBJ2-7; 9 positions agree with TRBD1. V shed 3 bases and J 5 bases; nucleotides not matched to a gene: 5. The CDR3 is 14 amino acids. Germline CDR1 is SGHTA and CDR2 is FQGNSA. CDR3 protein: CASSLGDRAHEQYF. Incomplete CDR3 DNA: TGTGCCAGCAGCTTGGGGGACAGGGCCCACGAG.

This clone was counted at least ten times. The sequenced fragment ends 3 residues before the CDR3 boundary, so the rest is inferred from the germline J gene. The V and J genes are TRBV30 and TRBJ2-7, with 8 bases that match TRBD2. The CDR3 sequence is 15 residues long. Per germline, CDR1 GTSNPN and CDR2 SVGIG (reference sequence). Trimming took 4 bases from V and 0 from J; bases not matched to a gene: 8. Incomplete CDR3 DNA: TGTGCCTGGATCTTCCATAGCGGGAACTCCTACGAG. Encoded protein: CAWIFHSGNSYE. In full, the CDR3 is CAWIFHSGNSYEQYF. The variable domain in full, with the rest retrieved from reference TRBV30 and TRBJ2-7, is SQTIHQWPATLVQPVGSPLSLECTVEGTSNPNLYWYRQAAGRGLQLLFYSVGIGQISSEVPQNLSASRPQDRQFILSSKKLLLSDSGFYLCAWIFHSGNSYEQYFGPGTRLTVT.

There are many counts of this clone. Read data end 3 residues before the CDR3 end; the end is taken from the germline J gene. J is TRBJ2-3 and V is TRBV2; tentatively, D is TRBD1 (5 bases). Deletions cut 4 bases from V and 4 bases from J, with 12 bases between. The germline V gene encodes CDR1 SNHLY and CDR2 FYNNEI. The CDR3 loop spans 14 amino acids. CDR3 bases read: TGTGCCAGCAGTGTTGACAGTACGGCAGATACG. Encoded protein: CASSVDSTADT. The whole CDR3 region reads CASSVDSTADTQYF.

As to this clone: The read terminates 3 residues before the CDR3 end, so the remaining end is supplied by the germline J gene. The rearrangement uses TRBV2 and TRBJ1-1; D not certain. Trimming shortened V by 5 bases and J by 1 base, and 17 bases separated the two germline ends. In germline, CDR1 is SNHLY, CDR2 FYNNEI. The CDR3 has 16 amino acids. The covered CDR3 bases are TGTGCCAGCAGTTTGCGGACTTTCGGACCGAACACTGAA. Encoded protein: CASSLRTFGPNTE. The complete CDR3 protein is CASSLRTFGPNTEAFF.

In this sample, this clone turned up many times. The missing CDR3 end, 3 residues past where the read stops, is filled in from the germline J gene. The rearrangement links TRBV20-1 to TRBJ2-1; 8 nucleotides agree with TRBD2. Germline CDR1 is DFQATT and CDR2 is SNEGSKA (reference sequence). The J segment lost 8 bases and the V segment lost 0 bases, leaving 15 bases of the junction unmatched. The CDR3 covers 17 residues. CDR3 DNA (partial): TGCAGTGCTAGAGAACCCAGTACTAGCGGCACCTTGGATGAG. This translates into CSAREPSTSGTLDE. The CDR3 in full is CSAREPSTSGTLDEQFF.

This clone has a handful of counts. This CDR3 is CASSIVEAGTYEAFF. CDR3 DNA (partial): TGTGCCAGTAGTATAGTTGAAGCGGGCACCTACGAG. This chain uses TRBV19 with TRBJ1-1, with D unresolved. The read ends 3 residues before the CDR3 terminus; that terminus is restored from the germline J gene. The CDR3 is 15 residues long. From germline, CDR1 is LNHDA and CDR2 SQIVND (reference sequence). Based on the CDR3 plus reference TRBV19 and TRBJ1-1, the full variable domain is DGGITQSPKYLFRKEGQNVTLSCEQNLNHDAMYWYRQDPGQGLRLIYYSQIVNDFQKGDIAEGYSVSREKKESFPLTVTSAQKNPTAFYLCASSIVEAGTYEAFFGQGTRLTVV.

This clone was detected ten times or more. The CDR3 end falls 3 residues outside the read, so it is completed with the germline J gene. The rearrangement uses TRBV5-5 and TRBJ1-5; D gene uncertain. The CDR3 spans 13 residues. Germline V CDR1 and CDR2: SGHKS, YYEKEE (reference sequence). Trimming took 4 bases from V and 3 from J, leaving 8 bases between them. The CDR3 loop reads CASSIHTNQPQHF. CDR3 DNA (partial): TGTGCCAGCAGCATCCACACCAATCAGCCC.